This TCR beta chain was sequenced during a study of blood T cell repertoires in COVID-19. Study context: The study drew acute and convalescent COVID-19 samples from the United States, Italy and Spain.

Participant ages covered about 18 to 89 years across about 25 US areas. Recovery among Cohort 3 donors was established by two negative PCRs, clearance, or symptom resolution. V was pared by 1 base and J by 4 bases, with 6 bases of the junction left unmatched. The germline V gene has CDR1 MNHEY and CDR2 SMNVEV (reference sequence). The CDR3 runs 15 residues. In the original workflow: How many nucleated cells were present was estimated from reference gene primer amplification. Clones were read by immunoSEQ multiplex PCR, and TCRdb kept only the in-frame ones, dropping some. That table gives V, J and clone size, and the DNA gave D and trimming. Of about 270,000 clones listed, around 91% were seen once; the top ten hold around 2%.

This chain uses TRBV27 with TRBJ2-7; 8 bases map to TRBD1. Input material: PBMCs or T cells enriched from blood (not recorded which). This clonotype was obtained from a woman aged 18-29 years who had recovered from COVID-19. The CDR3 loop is CASSLWGQVQYEQYF. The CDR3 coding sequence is TGTGCCAGCAGTTTATGGGGACAGGTTCAGTACGAGCAGTACTTC.